One and the same sample provided the 8 T cell receptor beta chains below, sequenced in a study of T-cell reconstitution after alpha-beta-depleted transplantation in children. This sample's TCRbeta library carried unique molecular identifier barcodes. TCRdb ran MiXCR on the PCR reads and lists one entry per CDR3 protein. The sample yields 44,000 or so distinct CDR3 sequences, roughly 8.7% seen once. Material: PBMCs, mostly from graft donor cells, obtained 60 days after TCRalphabeta/CD19-depleted stem cell transplant. The receptor set was obtained from a male patient aged 2-15 years who had a stem cell transplant for chronic granulomatous disease, so the T cells may come from the graft donor.

This clonotype was detected ten times or more. The chain recombines TRBV27 with TRBJ2-6; tentatively, D is TRBD1 or TRBD2 (5 bases each). V lost 7 bases, J lost 4 bases, and 14 bases lay in between. CDR3 size: 15 residues. Per the germline V gene, CDR1 is MNHEY and CDR2 is SMNVEV (reference sequence). For the CDR3, the DNA is TGTGCCAGCAATATGAGGGGAGTCGGGGCCAACGTCCTGACTTTC. It codes for CASNMRGVGANVLTF.

This clonotype was seen ten or more times. The chain is built from TRBV4-3 and TRBJ1-6; a weak D match, TRBD1 (5 bases). CDR1 is LGHNA and CDR2 is YSLEER in the germline V gene. The ends were cut back, 4 bases at V and 2 bases at J, with 12 bases in the middle. This CDR3 has 16 amino acids. The CDR3: CASSLRQPPYNSPLHF. In DNA, the CDR3 is TGCGCCAGCAGCCTTAGACAGCCTCCCTATAATTCACCCCTCCACTTT.

This clonotype occurred many times. This sequence joins TRBV7-2 and TRBJ2-5; 11 positions agree with TRBD2. V shed 7 bases, J shed 5 bases, and the junction held 12 bases outside the gene matches. The CDR3 is made up of 16 amino acids. Germline assignment: CDR1 SGHTA and CDR2 FQGNSA. CDR3 residues: CASKGLAGPRGETQYF. In DNA form, the CDR3 reads TGTGCCAGCAAAGGACTAGCGGGCCCCAGGGGGGAGACCCAGTACTTC.

This clonotype was seen a few times. The chain's CDR3 is CATSRERTGVDEQYF. CDR3 coding DNA: TGTGCCACCAGCAGAGAGCGGACAGGGGTCGACGAGCAGTACTTC. The chain links TRBV15 to TRBJ2-7, with 9 bases aligning to TRBD1. The germline V gene has CDR1 LNHNV and CDR2 YYDKDF (reference sequence). The CDR3 extends over 15 amino acids. V dropped 0 bases and J dropped 5; count of bases not matched to a gene: 5.

This clonotype has at least ten counts. V gene TRBV6-1 combines with J gene TRBJ2-2; 10 bases agree with TRBD1. This CDR3 region has 16 residues. Losses at the gene ends were 7 bases for V and 4 bases for J; bases not matched to a gene: 9. Germline lookup yields CDR1 MNHNS and CDR2 SASEGT. The CDR3 region is CASNLDRDRGTGELFF. CDR3 sequence (DNA): TGTGCCAGCAACCTCGACCGGGACAGGGGCACCGGGGAGCTGTTTTTT.

The table lists this clonotype with many counts. The chain combines TRBV5-1 with TRBJ2-1; 7 bases align to TRBD2. CDR1 and CDR2 (germline): SGHRS, YFSETQ. The V gene end was trimmed by 0 bases and the J gene end by 0 bases; junction bases not matched to a gene: 9. CDR3 length: 18 amino acids. DNA of the CDR3: TGCGCCAGCAGCTTGGCCTCTAGCGGTTATAGCTCCTACAATGAGCAGTTCTTC. As protein: CASSLASSGYSSYNEQFF.

V and J are TRBV6-2 or TRBV6-3 and TRBJ1-1; tentative D call: TRBD1 (5 bases). CDR1 MNHEY and CDR2 SVGEGT come from the germline V gene. V lost 11 bases, J lost 1 base, and 14 bases lay in between. CDR3 length equals 13 residues. The CDR3 here is CAVQGAENTEAFF. The CDR3 DNA is TGTGCCGTCCAGGGAGCCGAGAACACTGAAGCTTTCTTT.

The genes are TRBV7-2 and TRBJ1-2; D is uncertain. Germline assignment: CDR1 SGHTA and CDR2 FQGNSA. V was trimmed by 3 bases and J by 2 bases, leaving 7 bases between them. The CDR3 has 13 amino acids. The DNA for the CDR3 is TGTGCCAGCAGCTTTTTGAAGAACTATGGCTACACCTTC. This sequence encodes CASSFLKNYGYTF.